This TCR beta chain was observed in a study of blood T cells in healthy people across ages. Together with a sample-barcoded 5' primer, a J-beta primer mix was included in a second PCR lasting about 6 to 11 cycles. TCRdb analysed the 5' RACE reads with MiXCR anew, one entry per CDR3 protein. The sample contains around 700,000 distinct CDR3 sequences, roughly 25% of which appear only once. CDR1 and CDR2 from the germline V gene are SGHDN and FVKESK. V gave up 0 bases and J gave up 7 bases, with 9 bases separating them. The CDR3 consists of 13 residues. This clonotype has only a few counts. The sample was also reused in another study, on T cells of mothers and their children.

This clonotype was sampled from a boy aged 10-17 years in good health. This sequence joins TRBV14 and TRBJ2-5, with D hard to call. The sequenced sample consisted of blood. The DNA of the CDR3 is TGTGCCAGCAGCCAAGAACCGGTAATGACCCAGTACTTC. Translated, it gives CASSQEPVMTQYF.